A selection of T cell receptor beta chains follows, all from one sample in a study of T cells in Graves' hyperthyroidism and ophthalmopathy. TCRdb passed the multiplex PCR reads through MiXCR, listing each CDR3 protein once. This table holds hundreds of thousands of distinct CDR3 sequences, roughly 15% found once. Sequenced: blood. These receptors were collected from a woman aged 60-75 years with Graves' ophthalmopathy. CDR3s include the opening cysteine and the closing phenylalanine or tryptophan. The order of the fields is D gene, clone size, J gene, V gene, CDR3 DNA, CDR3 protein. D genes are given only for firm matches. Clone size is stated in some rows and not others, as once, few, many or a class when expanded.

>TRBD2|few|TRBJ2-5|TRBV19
TGTGCCAGTAGTACCACCGGGACTAGCGCTCAGGGGACCCAGTACTTC
CASSTTGTSAQGTQYF
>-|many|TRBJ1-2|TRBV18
TGTGCCAGCTCACCATTCAGGGCGAACTATGGCTACACCTTC
CASSPFRANYGYTF
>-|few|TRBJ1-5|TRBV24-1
TGTGCCACCAGTGATTCAGGGCAGCCCCAGCATTTT
CATSDSGQPQHF
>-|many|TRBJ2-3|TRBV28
TGTGCCAGCAGTTTTTTCAGGGGAGATACGCAGTATTTT
CASSFFRGDTQYF
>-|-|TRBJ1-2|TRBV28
TGTGCCAGCAGCTTGGCCGGGGCAGGGGCTGGCTACACCTTC
CASSLAGAGAGYTF
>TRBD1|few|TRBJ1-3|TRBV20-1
TGCAGTGCTCGACTGACAGGGCTGGGCTCTGGAAACACCATATATTTT
CSARLTGLGSGNTIYF
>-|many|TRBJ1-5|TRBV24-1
TGTGCCACCAGTCGCGTCGGTCAGCCCCAGCATTTT
CATSRVGQPQHF
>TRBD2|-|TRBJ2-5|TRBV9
TGTGCCAGCAGCACCTCGGGGGGGGGGAGCGGGAAAGAGACCCAGTACTTC
CASSTSGGGSGKETQYF
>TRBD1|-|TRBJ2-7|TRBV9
TGTGCCAGCAGCGTAAGGGACAGGACCTACGAGCAGTACTTC
CASSVRDRTYEQYF
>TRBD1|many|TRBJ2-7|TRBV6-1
TGTGCCAGCAGTCAGGGACAGGGAATGGGCGAGCAGTACTTC
CASSQGQGMGEQYF
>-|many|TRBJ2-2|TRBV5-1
TGCGCCAGCAGCTTGGGGGACTCCTTGGGCACCGGGGAGCTGTTTTTT
CASSLGDSLGTGELFF
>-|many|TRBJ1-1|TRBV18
TGTGCCAGCTCACCACCGACGGGAAACACTGAAGCTTTCTTT
CASSPPTGNTEAFF
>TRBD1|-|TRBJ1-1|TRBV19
TGTGCCAGTATCGACAGGGGGCGATCCACTGAAGCTTTCTTT
CASIDRGRSTEAFF
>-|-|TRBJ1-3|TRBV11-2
TGTGCCAGCAGCTCGCCCCGCTCTGGAAACACCATATATTTT
CASSSPRSGNTIYF
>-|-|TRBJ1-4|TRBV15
TGTGCCACCAGCAGAGGCGGGGTAGGGGAGGGTGAAAAACTGTTTTTT
CATSRGGVGEGEKLFF